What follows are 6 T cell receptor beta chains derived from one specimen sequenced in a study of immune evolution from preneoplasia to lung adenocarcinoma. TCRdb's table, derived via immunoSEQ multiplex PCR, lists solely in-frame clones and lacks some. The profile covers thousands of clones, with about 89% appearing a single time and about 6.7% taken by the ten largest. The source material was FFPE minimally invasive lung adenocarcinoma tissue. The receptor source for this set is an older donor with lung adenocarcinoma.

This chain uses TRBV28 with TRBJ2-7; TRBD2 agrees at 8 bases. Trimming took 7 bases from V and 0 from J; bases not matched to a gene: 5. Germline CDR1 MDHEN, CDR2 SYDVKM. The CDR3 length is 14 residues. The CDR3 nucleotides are TGTGCCAGCATCGGGGGGGTTCCCTCCTACGAGCAGTACTTC. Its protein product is CASIGGVPSYEQYF.

The CDR3 nucleotides are TGTGCCAGCAGCAGCCGGGACTCATTCTCTGGAAACACCATATATTTT. Encoded protein: CASSSRDSFSGNTIYF. The chain links TRBV21-1 to TRBJ1-3. TRBV21-1 is described as a pseudogene. The CDR3 runs to 16 residues.

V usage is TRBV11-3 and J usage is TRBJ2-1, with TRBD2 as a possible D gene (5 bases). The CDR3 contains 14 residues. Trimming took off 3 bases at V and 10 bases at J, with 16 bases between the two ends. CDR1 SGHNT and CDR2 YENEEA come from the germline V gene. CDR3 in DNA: TGTGCCAGCAGCTTGGGTATAAGCGGTAGGGAGCAGTTCTTC. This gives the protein CASSLGISGREQFF.

The CDR3 DNA reads as TGTGCCAGCAGTTCGGGGGGGCCCAACTATGGCTACACCTTC. Amino acid sequence: CASSSGGPNYGYTF. The rearrangement uses TRBV28 and TRBJ1-2, with a possible D match to TRBD1 (6 bases). V was shortened by 4 bases and J by 2 bases, with 11 bases between the two germline ends. The CDR3 totals 14 residues. CDR1 and CDR2 (germline): MDHEN, SYDVKM.

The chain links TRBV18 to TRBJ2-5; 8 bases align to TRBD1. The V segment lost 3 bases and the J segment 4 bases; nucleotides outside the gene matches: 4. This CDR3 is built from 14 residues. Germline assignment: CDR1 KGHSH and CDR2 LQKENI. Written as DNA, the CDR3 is TGTGCCAGCTCACCCACAGGGGGTGGAGAGACCCAGTACTTC. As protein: CASSPTGGGETQYF.

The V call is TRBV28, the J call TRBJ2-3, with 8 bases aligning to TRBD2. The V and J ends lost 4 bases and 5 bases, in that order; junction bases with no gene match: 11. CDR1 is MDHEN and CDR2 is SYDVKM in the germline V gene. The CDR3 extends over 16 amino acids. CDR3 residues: CASSSLGREGRDTQYF. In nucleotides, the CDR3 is TGTGCCAGCAGTTCTTTGGGTCGGGAGGGCAGAGATACGCAGTATTTT.